Below, 5 T cell receptor beta chains from the same sample are listed, as sequenced in a study of CD8+CD57+ T cells in acquired aplastic anemia. Profiling that covered TCR beta VDJ and CDR3 relied on genomic DNA as its template. TCRdb re-derived calls from the reads in MiXCR, one entry per CDR3 protein. The data show about 200,000 distinct CDR3 sequences, with 30% to 40% seen just once and around 1.1% held by the top ten. Sample: sorted CD4+, CD8+, or CD8+CD57+ T cells (not recorded which) from PBMCs. All receptors derive from a human donor in good health, serving as a control.

This clonotype occurred a few times. The V and J genes are TRBV20-1 and TRBJ2-1, with 11 bases lining up with TRBD2. Germline CDR1 reads DFQATT; CDR2 reads SNEGSKA (reference sequence). The CDR3 is made up of 19 amino acids. V lost 1 base to trimming and J lost 4 bases; unmatched junction nucleotides: 15. The CDR3 nucleotides are TGCAGTGCTAGAGTGGGGGCGGCTAGCGGGAGGCCCTCGTACAATGAGCAGTTCTTC. Amino acids: CSARVGAASGRPSYNEQFF.

Note on this clonotype: The junction does not match germline at one end; this may be a read error. This chain links TRBV7-2 with TRBJ1-2; D is unresolved. This CDR3 comprises 10 residues. CDR1 and CDR2 from the germline V gene are SGHTA and FQGNSA. CDR3 sequence (DNA): TGTGCCAGCAGCTTAGTGGGGTACTCCTTC. Residues: CASSLVGYSF.

The table lists this clonotype with many counts. The chain uses TRBV12-3 or TRBV12-4 and TRBJ1-4; 8 nucleotides agree with TRBD1. This CDR3 is 14 amino acids long. V trimming: 6 bases; J trimming: 7 bases; junction bases outside the gene matches: 7. This chain's CDR3 is CASSRTGRSEKLFF. CDR3 bases: TGTGCCAGCAGCCGGACAGGGCGGAGTGAAAAACTGTTTTTT.

This clonotype was recorded at least ten times. The V call is TRBV20-1, the J call TRBJ2-5; no firm D call. Trimming took off 4 bases at V and 2 bases at J, with 26 bases between the two ends. The CDR3 is made up of 18 amino acids. Per the germline V gene, CDR1 is DFQATT and CDR2 is SNEGSKA (reference sequence). CDR3 sequence reads: CSAKNADALSLVQETQYF. The CDR3 DNA follows: TGCAGTGCTAAGAATGCTGATGCCCTCAGCTTAGTACAAGAGACCCAGTACTTC.

This clonotype was counted a few times. The chain has TRBV15 and TRBJ1-6, with D tentatively TRBD1 (5 bases). V shed 1 base and J shed 7 bases, with 14 bases lying between them. Germline loops: CDR1 LNHNV, CDR2 YYDKDF (reference sequence). This CDR3 has 16 residues. In DNA form, the CDR3 reads TGTGCCACCAGCAGAGGAGTGGGGGTAGCGAATTCACCCCTCCACTTT. Translated, it gives CATSRGVGVANSPLHF.